The 29 T cell receptor beta chains below come from one sample, sequenced in a study of post-analysis software for immune sequencing data. Whole-study findings and limits: With TRBV5-6, TRBV5-1 and TRBV20-1 included, 4 or 5 TRBV segments were more frequent in patients than in controls.

These receptors have no known antigen. Sequencing libraries made from TCR beta cDNA carried unique molecular identifiers. TCRdb reprocessed the PCR reads via MiXCR and lists one record per CDR3 protein. This table holds 350,000 to 450,000 distinct CDR3 sequences, around 33% found once. The sample taken for sequencing was blood. These receptors came from a girl aged 5 to 17 with multiple sclerosis.

This clonotype was detected ten times or more. The chain couples TRBV3-1 to TRBJ1-2; TRBD1 matches 7 bases. This CDR3 has 13 amino acids. Germline trimming cut 4 bases from V and 4 bases from J; bases unmatched to any gene: 3. CDR1 and CDR2 (germline): LGHDT, YNNKEL (reference sequence). In DNA, the CDR3 is TGTGCCAGCAGCCCGGGACAGACCTATGGCTACACCTTC. Translation: CASSPGQTYGYTF.

This clonotype was counted at least ten times. The rearrangement joins TRBV7-6 to TRBJ1-2; tentative D call: TRBD1 (6 bases). CDR1 and CDR2 (germline): SGHVS, FNYEAQ. CDR3 size: 13 residues. Trimming shortened V by 3 bases and J by 4 bases, and 9 bases separated the two germline ends. The DNA for the CDR3 is TGTGCCAGCAGCTTCGGACAGAGCTATGGCTACACCTTC. Translating it yields CASSFGQSYGYTF.

In this sample, this clonotype turned up a few times. V is TRBV11-2 and J is TRBJ2-5; 9 bases fit TRBD1. The DNA end lines up better with TRBJ2-7; the J call may be wrong. This CDR3 has 15 amino acids. Germline V gene data show CDR1 as SGHAT and CDR2 as FQNNGV. CDR3 amino acids: CASSLIGTGSGEQYF. The CDR3, as DNA: TGTGCCAGCAGTCTCATCGGGACAGGGTCGGGCGAGCAGTACTTC.

The chain is built from TRBV13 and TRBJ2-5; D ambiguous. The CDR3 spans 15 residues. Trimming removed 4 bases at V and 2 bases at J, with 14 bases between. Germline CDR1 is PRHDT and CDR2 is FYEKMQ (reference sequence). The CDR3 nucleotides read TGTGCCAGCAGCTCCGAACTTGGGCAGCAAGAGACCCAGTACTTC. It is translated as CASSSELGQQETQYF. Looking up the rest from reference TRBV13 and TRBJ2-5 gives the full variable domain: AAGVIQSPRHLIKEKRETATLKCYPIPRHDTVYWYQQGPGQDPQFLISFYEKMQSDKGSIPDRFSAQQFSDYHSELNMSSLELGDSALYFCASSSELGQQETQYFGPGTRLLVL.

The chain has TRBV6-4 and TRBJ2-1; D might be TRBD1 or TRBD2, each matching 5 bases. Trimming removed 2 bases from V and 1 base from J, with 24 bases in between. Germline CDR1 and CDR2: MRHNA and SNTAGT. The CDR3 is 20 amino acids. CDR3 amino acids: CASSDTGVRAAGPSYNEQFF. The CDR3 nucleotides read TGTGCCAGCAGTGACACAGGCGTCCGAGCGGCGGGTCCTTCCTACAATGAGCAGTTCTTC.

There are a few counts of this clonotype. Its ends do not fully match the called genes, so a read error is possible. V gene TRBV6-5 combines with J gene TRBJ2-3, with 11 bases identical to TRBD2. Germline V gene data show CDR1 as MNHEY and CDR2 as SVGAGI. The CDR3 totals 15 residues. Here the CDR3 reads CASSYTRTSGDTQYF. The CDR3 coding sequence is TGTGCCAGTAGTTACACCAGGACTAGCGGGGATACGCAGTATTTT.

This clonotype was counted a few times. The CDR3 coding sequence is TGTGCCAGCAGCTTAGGTGAGGGGCTGGATGTTTACGAGCAGTACTTC. Protein sequence: CASSLGEGLDVYEQYF. The chain links TRBV7-9 to TRBJ2-7, with D perhaps matching TRBD1 or TRBD2 (5 bases each). Trimming shortened V by 1 base and J by 4 bases, and 17 bases separated the two germline ends. CDR3 length: 16 residues. CDR1 SEHNR and CDR2 FQNEAQ come from the germline V gene (reference sequence).

This clonotype showed up just a few times. The V gene is TRBV10-3, the J gene TRBJ1-1; D may be TRBD1 (6 bases). Germline CDR1 and CDR2: ENHRY and SYGVKD. CDR3 length: 13 residues. V gave up 5 bases and J gave up 6 bases, with 13 bases separating them. This chain's CDR3 is CAISPEQGPEAFF. In nucleotides, the CDR3 is TGTGCCATCAGTCCCGAGCAGGGGCCTGAAGCTTTCTTT.

The chain carries TRBV2 and TRBJ2-3; the match to TRBD2 covers 10 bases. J was trimmed by 3 bases and V by 6 bases; bases with no gene match: 6. There are 15 residues in the CDR3. In germline, CDR1 is SNHLY, CDR2 FYNNEI. CDR3 in amino acids: CASSQQTSGTDTQYF. The CDR3 DNA reads as TGTGCCAGCAGCCAACAGACTAGCGGGACAGATACGCAGTATTTT.

The chain recombines TRBV5-1 with TRBJ2-3; D gene unclear. Trimming pared 0 bases from V and 1 base from J, leaving 6 bases between. The CDR3 runs 14 residues. Germline V lookup: CDR1 SGHRS, CDR2 YFSETQ. CDR3 protein: CASSLETGTDTQYF. The CDR3 DNA reads as TGCGCCAGCAGCTTGGAGACCGGCACAGATACGCAGTATTTT.

This clonotype was detected only a few times. The chain combines TRBV6-5 with TRBJ2-1; TRBD1 matches at 11 bases. This CDR3 has 17 residues. V shed 2 bases, J shed 6 bases, and the junction held 9 bases outside the gene matches. Germline assignment: CDR1 MNHEY and CDR2 SVGAGI. Here the CDR3 reads CASSYTRTGGAFNEQFF. The CDR3 nucleotides read TGTGCCAGCAGTTACACCCGGACAGGGGGCGCTTTCAATGAGCAGTTCTTC.

This chain links TRBV12-3 or TRBV12-4 with TRBJ1-2; weak D call: TRBD1 (5 bases). This CDR3 has 13 residues. The V gene lost 10 bases and the J gene lost 8 bases, with 20 bases spanning the gap. The CDR3 is CATSLWGTRGYTF. The CDR3 DNA sequence: TGTGCCACCTCCCTTTGGGGGACGAGGGGCTACACCTTC.

In the case of this clonotype: At one boundary the junction diverges from the germline segment, which might be a read error. The rearrangement uses TRBV6-5 and TRBJ2-6; no firm D call. In germline, CDR1 is MNHEY, CDR2 SVGAGI. The CDR3 has 15 amino acids. The CDR3 here is CASSYLLSGTNVLTF. The CDR3 region has the DNA TGTGCCAGCAGTTATCTCCTCTCTGGGACCAACGTCCTGACTTTC.

The chain uses TRBV20-1 and TRBJ2-7; weak D call: TRBD1 (6 bases). Germline V gene lookup returns CDR1 DFQATT and CDR2 SNEGSKA (reference sequence). V was clipped by 1 base and J by 3 bases, with 25 bases between them. The CDR3 totals 18 residues. CDR3: CSARGPEMDRGLFYEQYF. As DNA, the CDR3 is TGCAGTGCTAGAGGCCCGGAGATGGACAGAGGTCTTTTCTACGAGCAGTACTTC.

This rearrangement joins TRBV4-2 to TRBJ2-7; TRBD2 matches 8 bases. V lost 4 bases and J lost 4; bases outside the gene matches: 6. CDR1 LGHNA and CDR2 YNFKEQ come from the germline V gene. The length of the CDR3 is 14 residues. CDR3 loop: CASSRTSNGYEQYF. CDR3 nucleotide sequence: TGTGCCAGCAGCCGGACTAGCAATGGGTACGAGCAGTACTTC.

The chain uses TRBV4-3 and TRBJ2-1, with a weak D call TRBD2 (5 bases). Trimming cost V 0 bases and J 6 bases, with 6 bases left between them. The CDR3 is made up of 13 amino acids. Looked up from germline, CDR1 is LGHNA and CDR2 is YSLEER. The CDR3 sequence is CASSQERVNEQFF. CDR3 DNA: TGCGCCAGCAGCCAAGAGAGGGTCAATGAGCAGTTCTTC.

The chain joins TRBV20-1 to TRBJ1-2; 10 positions match TRBD1. Trimming at V came to 3 bases and at J to 8 bases, leaving 9 bases not matched to a gene. Looked up from germline, CDR1 is DFQATT and CDR2 is SNEGSKA (reference sequence). The CDR3 length is 14 residues. CDR3 residues: CSASPGTGATGYTF. In DNA form, the CDR3 reads TGCAGTGCTAGCCCCGGGACAGGGGCGACCGGCTACACCTTC.

This clonotype was seen only a few times. This sequence joins TRBV6-6 and TRBJ1-1; D is perhaps TRBD1 (5 bases). The V gene lost 6 bases and the J gene lost 1 base, with 12 bases spanning the gap. The CDR3 extends over 14 amino acids. Germline CDR1 reads MNHNY; CDR2 reads SVGAGI (reference sequence). This CDR3 is CASSLQGSNTEAFF. The CDR3 bases are TGTGCCAGCAGCCTCCAGGGATCGAACACTGAAGCTTTCTTT.

This clonotype was found a few times. The chain has TRBV5-1 and TRBJ1-4; possible D gene TRBD1, 6 bases. The CDR3 consists of 14 residues. The V end lost 4 bases, the J end lost 8 bases, and 15 bases lay between the germline ends. Germline CDR1 and CDR2: SGHRS and YFSETQ. CDR3 protein: CASSPSGGGEKLFF. CDR3 DNA: TGCGCCAGCAGCCCCAGCGGAGGGGGGGAAAAACTGTTTTTT.

V gene TRBV6-5 combines with J gene TRBJ1-2, with D possibly being TRBD1 (6 bases). The length of the CDR3 is 13 residues. Germline CDR1 is MNHEY and CDR2 is SVGAGI. V was cut by 9 bases and J by 2 bases, with 13 bases left in between. Here the CDR3 reads CASKQGRNYGYTF. In DNA form, the CDR3 reads TGTGCCAGTAAACAGGGTAGAAACTATGGCTACACCTTC.

This clonotype was counted a few times. V and J are TRBV5-5 and TRBJ2-6, with a tentative D call TRBD1 (6 bases). Germline loops: CDR1 SGHKS, CDR2 YYEKEE (reference sequence). Trimming shortened V by 5 bases and J by 2 bases, and 8 bases separated the two germline ends. The CDR3 extends over 14 amino acids. The CDR3 spells CASRQGTGANVLTF. In DNA form, the CDR3 reads TGTGCCAGCAGACAGGGTACTGGGGCCAACGTCCTGACTTTC.

This sequence joins TRBV6-5 and TRBJ2-5; weak D call: TRBD2 (6 bases). The CDR3 is 14 residues long. Deletions cut 2 bases from V and 2 bases from J, with 9 bases between. In germline, CDR1 is MNHEY, CDR2 SVGAGI. CDR3 nucleotides: TGTGCCAGCAGTTACGGGGCGGGGCAAGAGACCCAGTACTTC. Translated, it gives CASSYGAGQETQYF.

V is TRBV6-4 and J is TRBJ2-3; 12 bases fit TRBD2. The germline V gene encodes CDR1 MRHNA and CDR2 SNTAGT. With V trimmed by 6 bases and J by 1 base, 2 bases remained unmatched. The CDR3 has 15 residues. CDR3 amino acids: CASSPSGGGTDTQYF. The CDR3 DNA reads TGTGCCAGCAGCCCTAGCGGGGGGGGCACAGATACGCAGTATTTT.

This rearrangement joins TRBV6-6 to TRBJ1-5; weak D call: TRBD1 (6 bases). The CDR3 extends over 14 amino acids. V was trimmed by 5 bases and J by 6 bases, leaving 14 bases between them. Per germline, CDR1 MNHNY and CDR2 SVGAGI (reference sequence). The CDR3 is CASSGDGGRQPQHF. The CDR3 coding sequence is TGTGCCAGCAGTGGCGACGGGGGCCGTCAGCCCCAGCATTTT.

This clonotype was picked up a small number of times. This chain joins TRBV7-2 and TRBJ1-2; D gene ambiguous. The germline V gene encodes CDR1 SGHTA and CDR2 FQGNSA. Trimming removed 5 bases at V and 2 bases at J, with 15 bases between. This CDR3 contains 15 residues. DNA of the CDR3: TGTGCCAGCAGCCCGCGGCCGGGTCGCAACTATGGCTACACCTTC. The encoded protein is CASSPRPGRNYGYTF.

In regard to this clonotype: A read error is likely, as this CDR3 ends without the conserved phenylalanine or tryptophan. This chain connects TRBV20-1 to TRBJ1-2, with 8 positions matching TRBD1. After removal of 5 bases from V and 10 bases from J, the junction contained 9 bases not matched to a gene. CDR1 DFQATT and CDR2 SNEGSKA come from the germline V gene (reference sequence). The CDR3 runs to 12 residues. Here the CDR3 DNA reads TGCAGTGCTGTTCCGGGACAGGCCCTCTACACCTGC. It yields the protein CSAVPGQALYTC.

This chain uses TRBV7-9 with TRBJ2-2, with D perhaps TRBD1 (6 bases). With 7 bases removed from V and 1 base from J, the gap between germline ends came to 7 bases. The CDR3 extends over 13 amino acids. CDR1 and CDR2 from the germline V gene are SEHNR and FQNEAQ (reference sequence). The DNA of the CDR3 is TGTGCCAGCATCAGGGGGAACACCGGGGAGCTGTTTTTT. It specifies CASIRGNTGELFF. Full variable domain (remainder filled in from reference TRBV7-9 and TRBJ2-2): DTGVSQNPRHKITKRGQNVTFRCDPISEHNRLYWYRQTLGQGPEFLTYFQNEAQLEKSRLLSDRFSAERPKGSFSTLEIQRTEQGDSAMYLCASIRGNTGELFFGEGSRLTVL.

This clonotype occurred many times. The rearrangement uses TRBV15 and TRBJ1-2; 11 bases map to TRBD1. Germline CDR1 is LNHNV and CDR2 is YYDKDF (reference sequence). J lost 4 bases, V lost 5 bases, and 9 bases had no gene match. This CDR3 has 16 amino acids. DNA of the CDR3: TGTGCCACCAGCCCCCAGGACAGGGGGCTTATCTATGGCTACACCTTC. It encodes CATSPQDRGLIYGYTF.

The chain recombines TRBV7-8 with TRBJ1-2; no firm D call. Per the germline V gene, CDR1 is SGHVS and CDR2 is FQNEAQ. The V and J ends lost 0 bases and 4 bases respectively, with 18 bases between them. The CDR3 has 17 amino acids. The CDR3 protein is CASSLAGDTPALYGYTF. For the CDR3, the DNA is TGTGCCAGCAGCTTAGCGGGCGACACGCCTGCCCTCTATGGCTACACCTTC.